Below, 7 T cell receptor beta chains from the same sample are listed, as sequenced in a study of blood T cell repertoires in COVID-19. The protocol was immunoSEQ multiplex PCR, while the TCRdb copy is restricted to in-frame clones and leaves out a portion. The sample lists 150,000 to 200,000 clones, around 80% occurring once. Material: peripheral blood. The receptors shown here come from a man aged 45-65 years who had recovered from COVID-19.

The genes are TRBV29-1 and TRBJ1-2, with no clear D. V gave up 1 base and J gave up 6 bases, with 9 bases separating them. This CDR3 is 12 amino acids long. Germline V gives CDR1 SQVTM, CDR2 ANQGSEA. The DNA of the CDR3 is TGCAGCGTTGAAGGACTTTTTAATGGCTACACCTTC. Its protein product is CSVEGLFNGYTF.

This rearrangement joins TRBV14 to TRBJ2-2; 10 bases fit TRBD2. CDR1 is SGHDN and CDR2 is FVKESK in the germline V gene. Trimming cost V 4 bases and J 7 bases; bases outside gene matches: 9. CDR3 length: 16 residues. The CDR3 loop reads CASSRGTSGIVGELFF. In DNA form, the CDR3 reads TGTGCCAGCAGCCGCGGCACTAGCGGGATTGTCGGGGAGCTGTTTTTT.

This clone was detected only once. The chain has TRBV24-1 and TRBJ2-1; 10 bases match TRBD2. This CDR3 region has 14 residues. Per germline, CDR1 KGHDR and CDR2 SFDVKD. J lost 7 bases, V lost 2 bases, and 1 base had no gene match. This CDR3 reads CATSDSSGRNEQFF. In nucleotides, the CDR3 is TGTGCCACCAGTGATTCTAGCGGGAGAAATGAGCAGTTCTTC.

The chain carries TRBV4-2 and TRBJ1-1; 7 positions match TRBD1. The germline V gene encodes CDR1 LGHNA and CDR2 YNFKEQ. Germline trimming cut 0 bases from V and 5 bases from J; bases unmatched to any gene: 9. The length of the CDR3 is 16 residues. The CDR3 region is CASSQDLEAGGTEAFF. The CDR3 bases are TGTGCCAGCAGCCAAGATTTGGAGGCAGGGGGGACTGAAGCTTTCTTT.

This clone appeared a few times. The gene calls are TRBV19 and TRBJ2-7; D not certain. V lost 4 bases and J 0 bases, leaving 16 bases between the germline ends. The CDR3 is 16 residues long. Germline V lookup: CDR1 LNHDA, CDR2 SQIVND (reference sequence). The CDR3 bases are TGTGCCAGTAGTAAATCGAGGTTGGCGTCCTCCTACGAGCAGTACTTC. Protein: CASSKSRLASSYEQYF. Complete variable domain (other parts from reference TRBV19 and TRBJ2-7): DGGITQSPKYLFRKEGQNVTLSCEQNLNHDAMYWYRQDPGQGLRLIYYSQIVNDFQKGDIAEGYSVSREKKESFPLTVTSAQKNPTAFYLCASSKSRLASSYEQYFGPGTRLTVT.

The rearrangement links TRBV13 to TRBJ2-2, with 10 bases identical to TRBD2. There are 15 residues in the CDR3. The J segment lost 2 bases and the V segment lost 6 bases, leaving 3 bases of the junction unmatched. Germline loops: CDR1 PRHDT, CDR2 FYEKMQ (reference sequence). CDR3 sequence: CASSRTSGNTGELFF. CDR3 nucleotide sequence: TGTGCCAGCAGTCGGACTAGCGGTAACACCGGGGAGCTGTTTTTT.

This CDR3 reads CASSPRTSGSYEQYF. CDR3 in DNA: TGTGCCAGCTCACCGAGGACTAGCGGGAGCTACGAGCAGTACTTC. The chain uses TRBV18 and TRBJ2-7; TRBD2 matches at 13 bases. The CDR3 has 15 residues. The ends lost 3 bases at V and 3 bases at J; junction bases unmatched: 2. Germline loops: CDR1 KGHSH, CDR2 LQKENI.